The entry that follows covers one T cell receptor (beta chain) sequence. Its specificity is unknown. The data are from a study of beta chain features in type 1 diabetes. The study's findings and limits: Patients with type 1 diabetes showed fewer VDJ junction insertions and more deletions. Equally in patients and controls, PCR might preferentially amplify shorter templates.

Expressed TCRB transcripts were sequenced because the entire RNA isolate underwent reverse transcription. Repertoires were generated with immunoSEQ multiplex PCR, while TCRdb's copy carries only in-frame clones and drops some. Counted here are about 620,000 clones, around a sixth occurring once; the ten biggest clones make up around 0.1%. The germline gives CDR1 LNHNV, CDR2 YYDKDF (reference sequence). The CDR3 is 14 residues long. V was clipped by 2 bases and J by 4 bases; unmatched bases: 4. The receptor was derived from a man aged 18-30 years in good health. The V and J genes are TRBV15 and TRBJ2-7; 8 nucleotides align to TRBD1. The sequencing input was naive CD4+ T cells from blood. In nucleotides, the CDR3 is TGTGCCACCAGCAGACCGGGACAGGATTACGAGCAGTACTTC. Its protein is CATSRPGQDYEQYF. Complete variable domain (other parts from reference TRBV15 and TRBJ2-7): DAMVIQNPRYQVTQFGKPVTLSCSQTLNHNVMYWYQQKSSQAPKLLFHYYDKDFNNEADTPDNFQSRRPNTSFCFLDIRSPGLGDTAMYLCATSRPGQDYEQYFGPGTRLTVT.